This T cell receptor (beta chain) was recovered during a study of shared clonotypes between healthy human individuals. Germline loops: CDR1 SGHAT, CDR2 FQNNGV. With 1 base removed from V and 0 bases from J, the gap between germline ends came to 6 bases. The CDR3 sequence is 14 residues long. Repertoires were generated with immunoSEQ multiplex PCR, while TCRdb's copy carries only in-frame clones and drops some. The sample contains 2.3 million or so clones, just over 90% of which appear only once. V and J are TRBV11-2 and TRBJ1-2, with D hard to call. The sequence came from a man between 18 and 29 years old in good health. Some clones in this sample may be carry-over from other donors' samples. The specimen was naive CD4+ T cells from PBMCs. The subset: CD45RA+ positively selected. The chain's CDR3 is CASSLGRPNYGYTF. The CDR3, as DNA: TGTGCCAGCAGCTTAGGACGGCCTAACTATGGCTACACCTTC. The complete variable domain, with remaining parts taken from reference TRBV11-2 and TRBJ1-2, reads EAGVAQSPRYKIIEKRQSVAFWCNPISGHATLYWYQQILGQGPKLLIQFQNNGVVDDSQLPKDRFSAERLKGVDSTLKIQPAKLEDSAVYLCASSLGRPNYGYTFGSGTRLTVV.